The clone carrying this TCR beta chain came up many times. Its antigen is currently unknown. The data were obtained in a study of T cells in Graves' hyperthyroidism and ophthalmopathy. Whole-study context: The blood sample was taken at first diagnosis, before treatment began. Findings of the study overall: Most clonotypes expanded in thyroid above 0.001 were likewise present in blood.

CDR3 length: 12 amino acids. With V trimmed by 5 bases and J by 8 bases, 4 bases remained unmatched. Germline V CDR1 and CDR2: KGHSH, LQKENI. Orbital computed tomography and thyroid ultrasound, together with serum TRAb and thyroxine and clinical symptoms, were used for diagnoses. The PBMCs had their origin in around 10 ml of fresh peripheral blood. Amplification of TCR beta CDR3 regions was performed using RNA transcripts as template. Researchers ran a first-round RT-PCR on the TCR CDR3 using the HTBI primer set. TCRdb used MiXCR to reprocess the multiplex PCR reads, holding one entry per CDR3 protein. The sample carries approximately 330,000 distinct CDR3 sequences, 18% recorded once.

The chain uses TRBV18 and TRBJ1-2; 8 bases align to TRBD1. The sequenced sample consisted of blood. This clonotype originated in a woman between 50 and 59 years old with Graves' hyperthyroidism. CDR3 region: CASSSGQGGYTF. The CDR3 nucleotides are TGTGCCAGCTCATCCGGACAGGGAGGCTACACCTTC. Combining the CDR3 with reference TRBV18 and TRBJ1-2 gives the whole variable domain NAGVMQNPRHLVRRRGQEARLRCSPMKGHSHVYWYRQLPEEGLKFMVYLQKENIIDESGMPKERFSAEFPKEGPSILRIQQVVRGDSAAYFCASSSGQGGYTFGSGTRLTVV.